A single T cell receptor (beta chain) is shown here with its context. The data were taken from a study of cytomegalovirus exposure and HLA in healthy donors. This PCR relied on a set of 60 Vbeta primers and 13 Jbeta primers. Clones were sequenced by immunoSEQ multiplex PCR, and TCRdb holds only the in-frame ones, with some missing. Here the sample table reports around 80,000 clones. The receptor's source is a middle-aged man in good health and CMV-seronegative. Input material: PBMCs.

Here the CDR3 reads CASSFSTGNQPQHF. CDR3 nucleotides: TGTGCCAGCAGCTTCTCGACAGGTAACCAGCCCCAGCATTTT. This chain links TRBV7-9 with TRBJ1-5; weak D call: TRBD1 (6 bases). Germline V gene lookup returns CDR1 SEHNR and CDR2 FQNEAQ (reference sequence). The V gene lost 3 bases and the J gene lost 7 bases, with 13 bases spanning the gap. The CDR3 runs 14 residues.